Listed below are T cell receptor beta chains from one sample, sequenced in a study of shared clonotypes between healthy human individuals. The data were produced by immunoSEQ multiplex PCR, yet TCRdb's version contains in-frame clones alone and is incomplete. Found here are approximately 500,000 clones, about 84% of them singletons; the top ten hold roughly 13%. Specimen: PBMCs. These receptors all stem from a woman aged 40 to 50 in good health. Some clones in this sample may be carry-over from other donors' samples. The conserved cysteine and the conserved F or W are not part of the CDR3 here. Each record gives: V gene, J gene, CDR3 protein.

V: TRBV9; J: TRBJ2-3; CDR3: ASSSTSGRTDTQY
V: TRBV4-2; J: TRBJ2-1; CDR3: ASSQEAGSPWGHEQF
V: TRBV5-1; J: TRBJ2-1; CDR3: ASSLWGLAGRGMYNEQF
V: TRBV29-1; J: TRBJ2-1; CDR3: SVGAWDEQF
V: TRBV6-5; J: TRBJ1-1; CDR3: ASRPRTGMNTEAF
V: TRBV28; J: TRBJ2-1; CDR3: ASSLAGLAYSYNEQF
V: TRBV7-3; J: TRBJ2-3; CDR3: ASSPSGRLRGGTDTQY
V: TRBV15; J: TRBJ2-7; CDR3: ATSRDGTSYEQY
V: TRBV2; J: TRBJ1-1; CDR3: ASMVGLRTEAF
V: TRBV28; J: TRBJ1-5; CDR3: ASSLRGDSNQPQH
V: TRBV7-7; J: TRBJ2-2; CDR3: ASSLGAGELF
V: TRBV7-9; J: TRBJ2-5; CDR3: ASSFVFGGGGTQY
V: TRBV6-1; J: TRBJ1-2; CDR3: AISESGQGGYT
V: TRBV19; J: TRBJ2-7; CDR3: ASSTDGTYEQY
V: TRBV29-1; J: TRBJ2-5; CDR3: SVEQVETQY
V: TRBV5-1; J: TRBJ2-5; CDR3: ASSLGLAGGQETQY
V: TRBV5-1; J: TRBJ2-2; CDR3: ASSALLAGGHTGELF
V: TRBV7-9; J: TRBJ2-1; CDR3: ASKGSSGSSYNEQF
V: TRBV27; J: TRBJ2-7; CDR3: ASSVDILYEQY
V: TRBV5-1; J: TRBJ1-2; CDR3: ASSLAGNYGYT
V: TRBV2; J: TRBJ2-7; CDR3: ASKPTTYEQY
V: TRBV23-1; J: TRBJ1-5; CDR3: ASSQRGQYSNQPQH
V: TRBV28; J: TRBJ2-2; CDR3: ASSSRRSGTGELF
V: TRBV2; J: TRBJ1-3; CDR3: ASRDRGRGNTIY
V: TRBV28; J: TRBJ2-7; CDR3: ASSQTYEQY
V: TRBV28; J: TRBJ2-1; CDR3: ASNLRDSNEQF
V: TRBV28; J: TRBJ2-7; CDR3: ASSPGGRDEQY
V: TRBV10-3; J: TRBJ1-5; CDR3: AISEGQGLNQPQH
V: TRBV19; J: TRBJ2-7; CDR3: ASSSRDRGYEQY
V: TRBV28; J: TRBJ1-4; CDR3: ASSLYVAEATNEKLF
V: TRBV5-1; J: TRBJ1-3; CDR3: ASSSGRGSGNTIY
V: TRBV28; J: TRBJ2-1; CDR3: ASSWGLVGSYNEQF
V: TRBV18; J: TRBJ1-1; CDR3: ASSRDGVYTEAF
V: TRBV30; J: TRBJ1-6; CDR3: AWSGRVAYNSPLH
V: TRBV7-2; J: TRBJ2-5; CDR3: ASSMDRGRETQY
V: TRBV2; J: TRBJ2-5; CDR3: ASSELAGGVGETQY
V: TRBV7-2; J: TRBJ1-4; CDR3: ASSPGRSNEKLF
V: TRBV5-4; J: .; CDR3: ASSFDPTGELF
V: TRBV11-1; J: TRBJ1-6; CDR3: ASSPGFNSPLH
V: TRBV28; J: TRBJ2-4; CDR3: ASSLRSDSNGY
V: TRBV5-4; J: TRBJ2-1; CDR3: ASSFTTNSYNEQF
V: TRBV19; J: TRBJ1-1; CDR3: ASIKGQGATENTEAF
V: TRBV14; J: TRBJ1-2; CDR3: ASSLGPGNYGYT
V: TRBV4-1; J: TRBJ2-7; CDR3: ASSQAPPGAGAGLYEQY
V: TRBV28; J: TRBJ1-2; CDR3: ASSRDSYGYT
V: TRBV7-2; J: TRBJ2-1; CDR3: ASSSREAGSLSGEQF
V: TRBV28; J: TRBJ2-2; CDR3: ASSSGISGTRVKLF
V: TRBV2; J: TRBJ2-1; CDR3: ASSVSSGGNYNEQF
V: TRBV7-3; J: TRBJ2-1; CDR3: ASSPSGSGGNEQF
V: TRBV7-2; J: TRBJ2-3; CDR3: ASSLRLAGGDTQY
V: TRBV7-9; J: TRBJ2-5; CDR3: ASSVETQY
V: TRBV21-1; J: TRBJ2-7; CDR3: ASSSQRSRNYEQY
V: TRBV27; J: TRBJ1-1; CDR3: ASSLGRLNTEAF